The 19 T cell receptor beta chains listed next were all sequenced from one sample in a study of neoadjuvant nivolumab and ipilimumab in lung cancer. Sequencing used immunoSEQ multiplex PCR; TCRdb keeps in-frame clones, though not all of them. The profile covers 30,000 or so clones, with around nine tenths appearing a single time and approximately 5% taken by the ten largest. The source was peripheral blood, collected after neoadjuvant nivolumab, alone or with ipilimumab, at or shortly before surgery. The receptors stem from an adult with non-small cell lung cancer.

This clone appeared once. This rearrangement joins TRBV7-2 to TRBJ1-4, with D perhaps matching TRBD1 (5 bases). Germline values: CDR1 SGHTA, CDR2 FQGNSA. The V gene lost 5 bases and the J gene lost 3 bases, with 13 bases spanning the gap. The length of the CDR3 is 15 residues. The DNA of the CDR3 is TGTGCCAGCAGCGGAATGGGACGGTCTAATGAAAAACTGTTTTTT. As protein: CASSGMGRSNEKLFF.

V is TRBV7-6 and J is TRBJ2-1; D remains unclear. The CDR3 contains 13 residues. Trimming cost V 1 base and J 10 bases, with 11 bases left between them. Germline V gives CDR1 SGHVS, CDR2 FNYEAQ. The CDR3 spells CASSLVLRGEQFF. CDR3 nucleotides: TGTGCCAGCAGCTTAGTCTTGCGCGGAGAGCAGTTCTTC.

This clone has just one count. The chain combines TRBV5-4 with TRBJ1-2; possibly TRBD1 for D (5 bases). V lost 0 bases, J lost 7 bases, and 16 bases lay in between. Germline V CDR1 and CDR2: SGHNT, YYREEE (reference sequence). CDR3 size: 15 residues. CDR3 bases: TGTGCCAGCAGCTTGGGGGGGACCCAAGCCCCTGGCTACACCTTC. The encoded protein is CASSLGGTQAPGYTF.

V usage is TRBV18 and J usage is TRBJ1-1; D gene ambiguous. In germline, CDR1 is KGHSH, CDR2 LQKENI. V was cut by 3 bases and J by 4 bases, with 12 bases left in between. The CDR3 consists of 14 residues. CDR3 nucleotides: TGTGCCAGCTCACCGACTACGGGGATCACTGAAGCTTTCTTT. Its translation is CASSPTTGITEAFF.

The chain employs TRBV5-6 and TRBJ2-7; maybe TRBD1 (6 bases). V lost 0 bases and J 2 bases, leaving 15 bases between the germline ends. This CDR3 region has 16 residues. Germline CDR1 is SGHDT and CDR2 is YYEEEE. CDR3 in amino acids: CASSLATSPGAYEQYF. In nucleotides, the CDR3 is TGTGCCAGCAGCTTGGCCACGTCCCCAGGGGCCTACGAGCAGTACTTC.

The V call is TRBV10-2, the J call TRBJ2-7; D is unclear. Trimming removed 1 base from V and 6 bases from J, with 4 bases in between. The CDR3 spans 11 residues. Germline CDR1 is WSHSY and CDR2 is SAAADI. The CDR3 reads CASSELSEQYF. The CDR3 region has the DNA TGCGCCAGCAGTGAGTTATCCGAGCAGTACTTC.

The chain employs TRBV29-1 and TRBJ2-5; D perhaps matches TRBD2 (5 bases). The V end lost 6 bases, the J end lost 4 bases, and 15 bases lay between the germline ends. The CDR3 has 13 residues. The germline V gene encodes CDR1 SQVTM and CDR2 ANQGSEA. The CDR3 region has the DNA TGCAGCGTCCGGGATTGGCGAACAGAGACCCAGTACTTC. Its translation is CSVRDWRTETQYF.

The chain employs TRBV10-3 and TRBJ1-4; 8 bases align to TRBD1. CDR3 length: 14 residues. The trim removed 6 bases at V and 3 bases at J, leaving 3 bases unmatched. Germline loops: CDR1 ENHRY, CDR2 SYGVKD. The CDR3 region is CAIRDRGSNEKLFF. The CDR3 nucleotides read TGTGCCATCAGAGACAGGGGCTCTAATGAAAAACTGTTTTTT.

This chain uses TRBV18 with TRBJ1-4; D is undetermined. CDR1 KGHSH and CDR2 LQKENI come from the germline V gene. This CDR3 is 13 amino acids long. V was clipped by 4 bases and J by 3 bases, with 6 bases between them. CDR3: CASSRGANEKLFF. The CDR3 coding sequence is TGTGCCAGCTCACGAGGAGCTAATGAAAAACTGTTTTTT.

The gene calls are TRBV6-1 and TRBJ1-2; the D gene is possibly TRBD1 (6 bases). Germline V CDR1 and CDR2: MNHNS, SASEGT. V lost 10 bases and J lost 4, with 16 bases in between. This CDR3 spans 13 amino acids. In DNA, the CDR3 is TGTGCCACCTACAGGGAACTACTCTATGGCTACACCTTC. Protein: CATYRELLYGYTF.

The chain employs TRBV7-2 and TRBJ2-7; TRBD1 agrees at 8 bases. The CDR3 is 15 residues long. From germline, CDR1 is SGHTA and CDR2 FQGNSA. V gave up 5 bases and J gave up 8 bases; unmatched junction bases: 14. CDR3 residues: CASSPDTGGIGKQYF. CDR3 nucleotides: TGTGCCAGCAGCCCCGATACAGGGGGGATAGGAAAGCAGTACTTC.

The chain uses TRBV4-1 and TRBJ2-3; D not certain. The germline CDR1 and CDR2 sequences are MGHRA and YSYEKL. V lost 1 base and J 5 bases, leaving 10 bases between the germline ends. This CDR3 spans 14 amino acids. The CDR3 is CASSQARRLDTQYF. The CDR3 bases are TGCGCCAGCAGCCAAGCGAGAAGATTAGATACGCAGTATTTT.

The CDR3 protein is CASSAGAHPASEKLFF. CDR3 bases: TGTGCCAGCAGTGCGGGAGCCCACCCCGCCAGTGAAAAACTGTTTTTT. This chain links TRBV6-1 with TRBJ1-4, with D hard to call. Germline V lookup: CDR1 MNHNS, CDR2 SASEGT. V lost 4 bases and J lost 7, with 19 bases in between. This CDR3 spans 16 amino acids.

The chain links TRBV4-3 to TRBJ2-1, with D perhaps TRBD1 (6 bases). V lost 0 bases and J 3 bases, leaving 18 bases between the germline ends. The germline CDR1 and CDR2 sequences are LGHNA and YSLEER. There are 18 residues in the CDR3. CDR3 sequence reads: CASSQDFLDSQIYNEQFF. As DNA, the CDR3 is TGCGCCAGCAGCCAAGATTTTTTGGACAGCCAAATCTACAATGAGCAGTTCTTC.

This chain links TRBV18 with TRBJ2-6; 9 positions match TRBD2. Germline V gene lookup returns CDR1 KGHSH and CDR2 LQKENI. The CDR3 runs 17 residues. J was trimmed by 2 bases and V by 2 bases; bases with no gene match: 4. The CDR3 bases are TGTGCCAGCTCACCAAACGCGGGGGGGCCTGGGGCCAACGTCCTGACTTTC. Translation: CASSPNAGGPGANVLTF.

J is TRBJ2-1 and V is TRBV5-8; 7 bases are shared with TRBD1. Germline CDR1 SGHTS, CDR2 YDEGEE. The CDR3 consists of 15 residues. V gave up 1 base and J gave up 9 bases; unmatched junction bases: 10. The CDR3 region has the DNA TGTGCCAGCAGCTTGCAGGGGGTCGGTTATTCTGAGCAGTTCTTC. This sequence encodes CASSLQGVGYSEQFF.

The CDR3 is CASTRVTTNEKLFF. The CDR3 nucleotides read TGTGCCAGCACCCGGGTCACAACTAATGAAAAACTGTTTTTT. The V and J genes are TRBV2 and TRBJ1-4; D remains ambiguous. The CDR3 covers 14 residues. V shed 7 bases and J shed 0 bases, with 9 bases lying between them. In germline, CDR1 is SNHLY, CDR2 FYNNEI.

The rearrangement links TRBV11-2 to TRBJ1-3; 8 nucleotides match TRBD1. With V trimmed by 3 bases and J by 0 bases, 1 base remained unmatched. The CDR3 runs 15 residues. Germline V gene data show CDR1 as SGHAT and CDR2 as FQNNGV. CDR3 residues: CASSFRGLSGNTIYF. The CDR3, as DNA: TGTGCCAGCAGCTTCAGGGGGCTCTCTGGAAACACCATATATTTT.

The gene calls are TRBV9 and TRBJ1-1, with D possibly TRBD1 on 5 matching bases. Germline V gives CDR1 SGDLS, CDR2 YYNGEE. This CDR3 has 11 amino acids. The V and J ends lost 4 bases and 11 bases respectively, with 12 bases between them. CDR3 DNA: TGTGCCAGCAGCCAAGAGGGGAAGGCTTTCTTT. It is translated as CASSQEGKAFF.